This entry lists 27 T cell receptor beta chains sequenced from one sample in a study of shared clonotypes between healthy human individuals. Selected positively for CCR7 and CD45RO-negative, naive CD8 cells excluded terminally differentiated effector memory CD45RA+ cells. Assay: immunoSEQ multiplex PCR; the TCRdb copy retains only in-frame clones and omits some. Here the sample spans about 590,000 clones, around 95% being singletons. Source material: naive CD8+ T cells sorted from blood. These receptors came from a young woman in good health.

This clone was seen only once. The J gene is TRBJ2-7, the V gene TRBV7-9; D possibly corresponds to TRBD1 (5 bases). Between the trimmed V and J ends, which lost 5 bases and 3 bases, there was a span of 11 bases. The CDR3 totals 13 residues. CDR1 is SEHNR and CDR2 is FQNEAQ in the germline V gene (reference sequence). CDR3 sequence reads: CASSPDRDYEQYF. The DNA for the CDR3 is TGTGCCAGCAGCCCAGACAGAGACTACGAGCAGTACTTC.

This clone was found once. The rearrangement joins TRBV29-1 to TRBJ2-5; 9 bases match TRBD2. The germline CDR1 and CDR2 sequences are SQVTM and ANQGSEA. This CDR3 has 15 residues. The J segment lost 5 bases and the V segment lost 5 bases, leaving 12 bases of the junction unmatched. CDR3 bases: TGCAGCGTTAGGGGCGGGAGGGCCAAGAGTGAGACCCAGTACTTC. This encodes CSVRGGRAKSETQYF.

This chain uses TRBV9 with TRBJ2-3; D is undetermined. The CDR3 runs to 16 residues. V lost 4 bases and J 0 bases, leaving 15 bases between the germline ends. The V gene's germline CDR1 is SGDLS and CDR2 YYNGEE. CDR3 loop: CASSHSLITSTDTQYF. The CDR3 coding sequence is TGTGCCAGCAGCCATAGTCTAATCACCAGCACAGATACGCAGTATTTT.

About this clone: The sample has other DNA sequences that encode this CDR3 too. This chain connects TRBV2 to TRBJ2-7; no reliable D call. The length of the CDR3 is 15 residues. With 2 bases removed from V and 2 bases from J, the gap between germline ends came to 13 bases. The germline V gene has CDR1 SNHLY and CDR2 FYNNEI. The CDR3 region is CASSESGQVTYEQYF. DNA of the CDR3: TGTGCCAGCAGTGAATCTGGGCAGGTAACCTACGAGCAGTACTTC.

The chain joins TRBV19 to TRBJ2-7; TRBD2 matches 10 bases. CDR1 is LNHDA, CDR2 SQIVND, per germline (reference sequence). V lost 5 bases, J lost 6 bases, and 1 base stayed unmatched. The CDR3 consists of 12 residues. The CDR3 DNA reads TGTGCCAGTAGTCTAGCGGGAGCCGAGCAGTACTTC. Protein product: CASSLAGAEQYF. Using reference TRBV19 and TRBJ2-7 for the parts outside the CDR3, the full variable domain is DGGITQSPKYLFRKEGQNVTLSCEQNLNHDAMYWYRQDPGQGLRLIYYSQIVNDFQKGDIAEGYSVSREKKESFPLTVTSAQKNPTAFYLCASSLAGAEQYFGPGTRLTVT.

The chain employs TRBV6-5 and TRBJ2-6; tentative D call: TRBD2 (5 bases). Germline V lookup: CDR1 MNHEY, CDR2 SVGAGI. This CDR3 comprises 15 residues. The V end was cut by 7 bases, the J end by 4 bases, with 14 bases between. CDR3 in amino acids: CASKGGLGGANVLTF. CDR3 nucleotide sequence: TGTGCCAGCAAGGGCGGACTCGGAGGGGCCAACGTCCTGACTTTC.

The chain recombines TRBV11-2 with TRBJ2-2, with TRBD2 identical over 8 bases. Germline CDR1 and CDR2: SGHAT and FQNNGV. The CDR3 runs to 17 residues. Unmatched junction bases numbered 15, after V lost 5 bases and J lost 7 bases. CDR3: CASSPTHGRGGYGELFF. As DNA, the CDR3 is TGTGCCAGCAGCCCCACCCACGGACGGGGGGGATACGGGGAGCTGTTTTTT.

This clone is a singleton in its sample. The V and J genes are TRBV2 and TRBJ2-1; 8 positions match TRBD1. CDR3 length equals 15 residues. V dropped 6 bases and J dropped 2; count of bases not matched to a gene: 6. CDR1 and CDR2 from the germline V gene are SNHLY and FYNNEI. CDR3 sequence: CASRIQGAPYNEQFF. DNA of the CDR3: TGTGCCAGCAGGATCCAGGGGGCCCCCTACAATGAGCAGTTCTTC.

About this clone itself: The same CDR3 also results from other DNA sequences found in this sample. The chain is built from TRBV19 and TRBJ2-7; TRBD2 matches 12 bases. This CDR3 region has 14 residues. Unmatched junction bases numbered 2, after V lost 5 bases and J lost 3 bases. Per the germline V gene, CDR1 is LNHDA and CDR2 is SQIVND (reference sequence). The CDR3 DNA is TGTGCCAGTAGTGCGGGACTAGCGGGCTACGAGCAGTACTTC. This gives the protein CASSAGLAGYEQYF.

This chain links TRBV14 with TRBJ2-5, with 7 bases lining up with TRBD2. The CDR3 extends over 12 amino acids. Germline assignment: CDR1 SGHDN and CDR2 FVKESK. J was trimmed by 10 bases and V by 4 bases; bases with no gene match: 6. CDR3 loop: CASSPREGNQYF. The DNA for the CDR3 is TGTGCCAGCAGCCCTAGGGAGGGTAACCAGTACTTC.

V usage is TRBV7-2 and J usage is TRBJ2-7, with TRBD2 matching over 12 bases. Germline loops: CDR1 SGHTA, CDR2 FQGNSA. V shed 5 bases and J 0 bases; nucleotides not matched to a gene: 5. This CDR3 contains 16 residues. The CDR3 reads CASSLLTSGSSYEQYF. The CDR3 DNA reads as TGTGCCAGCAGCCTTCTGACTAGCGGGAGCTCCTACGAGCAGTACTTC. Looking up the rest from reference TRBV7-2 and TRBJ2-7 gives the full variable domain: GAGVSQSPSNKVTEKGKDVELRCDPISGHTALYWYRQSLGQGLEFLIYFQGNSAPDKSGLPSDRFSAERTGGSVSTLTIQRTQQEDSAVYLCASSLLTSGSSYEQYFGPGTRLTVT.

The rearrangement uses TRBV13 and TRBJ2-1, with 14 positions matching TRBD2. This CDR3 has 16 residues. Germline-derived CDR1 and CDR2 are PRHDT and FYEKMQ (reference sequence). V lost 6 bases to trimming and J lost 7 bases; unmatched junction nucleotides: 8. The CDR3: CASRERLAGGRNEQFF. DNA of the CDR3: TGTGCCAGCAGGGAAAGACTAGCGGGAGGGCGGAATGAGCAGTTCTTC.

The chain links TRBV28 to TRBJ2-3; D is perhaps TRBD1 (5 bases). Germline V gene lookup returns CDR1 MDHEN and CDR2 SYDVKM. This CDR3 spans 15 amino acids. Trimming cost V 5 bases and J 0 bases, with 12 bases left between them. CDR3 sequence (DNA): TGTGCCAGCAGTCCCACTCAGGGTAGCACAGATACGCAGTATTTT. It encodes CASSPTQGSTDTQYF.

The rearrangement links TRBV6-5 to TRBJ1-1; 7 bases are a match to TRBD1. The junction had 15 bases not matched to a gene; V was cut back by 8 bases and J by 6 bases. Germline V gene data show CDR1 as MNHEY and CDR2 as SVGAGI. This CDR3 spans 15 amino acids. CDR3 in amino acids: CASEDEYRGSSEAFF. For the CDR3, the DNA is TGTGCCAGCGAGGATGAATACAGGGGAAGCTCTGAAGCTTTCTTT.

The DNA for the CDR3 is TGTGCCAGCAGCCCAGGGACTAGCGAGGCAGATACGCAGTATTTT. Amino acids: CASSPGTSEADTQYF. This rearrangement joins TRBV11-2 to TRBJ2-3; 10 bases fit TRBD2. Germline V gene data show CDR1 as SGHAT and CDR2 as FQNNGV. This CDR3 is 15 amino acids long. Trimming removed 5 bases from V and 4 bases from J; junction bases left unmatched: 6.

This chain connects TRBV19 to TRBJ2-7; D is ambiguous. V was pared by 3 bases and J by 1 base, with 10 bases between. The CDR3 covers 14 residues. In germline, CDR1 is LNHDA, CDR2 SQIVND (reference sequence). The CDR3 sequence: CASSMAKTSYEQYF. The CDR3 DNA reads TGTGCCAGTAGTATGGCTAAGACGTCCTACGAGCAGTACTTC.

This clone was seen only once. As DNA, the CDR3 is TGTGCCAGCAGAGTGGGGGGCACCGGGGAGCTGTTTTTT. Translating it yields CASRVGGTGELFF. The gene calls are TRBV28 and TRBJ2-2; D may be TRBD2 (6 bases). V gave up 6 bases and J gave up 4 bases, with 9 bases separating them. Germline V gene sequence: CDR1 MDHEN, CDR2 SYDVKM. This CDR3 region has 13 residues. The variable domain in full, with the rest retrieved from reference TRBV28 and TRBJ2-2, is DVKVTQSSRYLVKRTGEKVFLECVQDMDHENMFWYRQDPGLGLRLIYFSYDVKMKEKGDIPEGYSVSREKKERFSLILESASTNQTSMYLCASRVGGTGELFFGEGSRLTVL.

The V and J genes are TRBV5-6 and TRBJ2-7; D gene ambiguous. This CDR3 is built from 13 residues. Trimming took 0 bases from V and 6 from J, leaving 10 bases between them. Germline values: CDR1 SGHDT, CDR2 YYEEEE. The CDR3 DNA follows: TGTGCCAGCAGCTTGGGAGAGGATCTCGAGCAGTACTTC. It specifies CASSLGEDLEQYF.

This CDR3 is CASSPGQGAAYEQYF. CDR3 sequence (DNA): TGTGCCAGCAGCCCGGGGCAGGGGGCGGCCTACGAGCAGTACTTC. V gene TRBV9 combines with J gene TRBJ2-7; 8 bases align to TRBD1. V lost 4 bases and J lost 2; bases outside the gene matches: 8. The CDR3 length is 15 residues. Germline lookup yields CDR1 SGDLS and CDR2 YYNGEE.

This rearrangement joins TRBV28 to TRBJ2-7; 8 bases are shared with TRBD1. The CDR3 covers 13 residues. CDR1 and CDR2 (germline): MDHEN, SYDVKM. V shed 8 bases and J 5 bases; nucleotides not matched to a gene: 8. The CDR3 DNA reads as TGTGCCAGCCAAAAGACAGGGGCCCACGAGCAGTACTTC. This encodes CASQKTGAHEQYF.

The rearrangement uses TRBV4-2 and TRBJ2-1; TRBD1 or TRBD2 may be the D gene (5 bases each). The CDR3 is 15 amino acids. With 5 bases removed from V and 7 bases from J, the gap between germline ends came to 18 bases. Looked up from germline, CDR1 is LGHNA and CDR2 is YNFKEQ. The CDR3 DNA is TGTGCCAGCAGCGGGTGGGACCGCACCGGGAATGAGCAGTTCTTC. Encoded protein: CASSGWDRTGNEQFF.

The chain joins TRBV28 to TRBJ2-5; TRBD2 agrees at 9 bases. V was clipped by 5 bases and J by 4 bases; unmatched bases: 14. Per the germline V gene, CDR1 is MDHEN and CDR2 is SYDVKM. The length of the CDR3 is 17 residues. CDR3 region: CASSSVWGSGSLETQYF. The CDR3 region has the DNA TGTGCCAGCAGTAGCGTCTGGGGTAGCGGGAGCTTAGAGACCCAGTACTTC.

The CDR3 loop reads CASSLVGGGTYEQYF. CDR3 in DNA: TGTGCCAGCAGCTTAGTCGGGGGAGGGACCTACGAGCAGTACTTC. The J gene is TRBJ2-7, the V gene TRBV7-3; 7 nucleotides line up with TRBD2. Trimming took 2 bases from V and 2 from J; bases not matched to a gene: 6. The CDR3 has 15 residues. The germline CDR1 and CDR2 sequences are SGHTA and FQGTGA.

In nucleotides, the CDR3 is TGTGCCAGTAGTCAGGACAGGGAGGAGACCCAGTACTTC. As protein: CASSQDREETQYF. The V gene is TRBV19, the J gene TRBJ2-5, with 8 nucleotides matching TRBD1. From germline, CDR1 is LNHDA and CDR2 SQIVND (reference sequence). The CDR3 is 13 residues long. Trimming cost V 5 bases and J 5 bases; bases outside gene matches: 4.

CDR3 sequence (DNA): TGCGCCAGCAGCTTGGCCACAGGTGGGAGGGATGGCAATGAGCAGTTCTTC. It is translated as CASSLATGGRDGNEQFF. The chain combines TRBV5-1 with TRBJ2-1; the match to TRBD2 covers 7 bases. With V trimmed by 0 bases and J by 6 bases, 12 bases remained unmatched. Germline loops: CDR1 SGHRS, CDR2 YFSETQ. This CDR3 comprises 17 residues.

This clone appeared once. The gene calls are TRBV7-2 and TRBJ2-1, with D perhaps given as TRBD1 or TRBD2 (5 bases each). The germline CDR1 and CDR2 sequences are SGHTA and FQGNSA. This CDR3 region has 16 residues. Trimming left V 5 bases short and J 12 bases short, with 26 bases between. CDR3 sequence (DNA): TGTGCCAGCAGCCCATCTCGAGCCGGCCCCTCGAGGGGGCAGTTCTTC. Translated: CASSPSRAGPSRGQFF.

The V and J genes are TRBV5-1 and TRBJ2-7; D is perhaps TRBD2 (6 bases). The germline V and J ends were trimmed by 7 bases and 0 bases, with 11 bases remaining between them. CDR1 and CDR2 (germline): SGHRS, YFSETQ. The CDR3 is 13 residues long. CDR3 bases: TGCGCCAGCGGGGACTTGAACTCCTACGAGCAGTACTTC. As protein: CASGDLNSYEQYF.